This T cell receptor (beta chain) is drawn from a study of Ad26.COV2.S vaccination and SARS-CoV-2 variants (dated by TCRdb to about 2021). For context, the study as a whole: Vaccine-arm donors came from COV1001, a multicentre, randomized, double-blind, placebo-controlled phase I-IIa trial of Ad26.COV2.S in healthy adults. Ad26.COV2.S was given intramuscularly at 5x10^10 or 1x10^11 viral particles, as a single shot or as two shots 56 days apart. Sequencing of the TCRbeta repertoire served to evaluate the specificity and breadth of SARS-CoV-2-reactive T cell receptors following Ad26.COV2.S vaccination. A total of around 32 samples were included in the TCR-sequenced set, comprising about 20 Ad26.COV2.S vaccine recipients, 5 placebo recipients and 8 SARS-CoV-2 convalescent individuals. Trial participants were randomized into five groups of five, in which low-dose or high-dose Ad26.COV2.S was given once or twice, or placebo was given on both occasions. Investigators did not know the trial group allocation while performing experiments and assessing outcomes.

On the study overall, not on this receptor specifically: After vaccination, spike-specific CD8+ and CD4+ T cell responses were reported to show substantial breadth. Compared with placebo recipients, Ad26.COV2.S recipients showed higher spike-specific TCR breadth (P = 0.0014). The study lacked the statistical power to compare responses across vaccine doses or regimens. Vaccine and placebo recipients had comparable non-spike TCR breadth, which fits with the vaccine containing only spike. The authors noted that the TCR breadth and depth analyses may have underestimated total T cell responses.

TCRbeta CDR3 regions were sequenced with the immunoSEQ Assay. After extraction, genomic DNA underwent amplification by bias-controlled multiplex PCR, followed by high-throughput sequencing. On the study's bioinformatics: Collapsing and filtering of sequences were performed to quantify the absolute abundance of each unique TCRbeta CDR3 region. T cell fraction was estimated by normalizing TCRbeta template counts to usable DNA, with usable DNA measured through amplification of reference genes found in all nucleated cells. Repertoire TCRs were annotated as SARS-CoV-2-specific when V gene, CDR3 amino acid sequence and J gene were exactly matched to a known reactive TCR set. The reference SARS-CoV-2 TCR set was obtained from MIRA and was filtered for enrichment in COVID-19-positive ImmuneCODE repertoires, whereby public or cross-reactive TCRs were removed. Based on the MIRA antigens, annotated TCRs were further analysed at the level of specific ORF or position within ORF. Depth was the summed frequency of annotated unique rearrangements, while breadth was defined as annotated unique rearrangements over total unique productive rearrangements. Group comparisons of TCR breadth used two-sided Wilcoxon rank-sum tests. In its TCRdb copy, this immuneACCESS table keeps in-frame sequences only and misses some clones. Where compared with another copy, unresolved V genes explain less than half of these, and the others have no known cause. D and trimming were read from the DNA, whereas the V and J calls and clone size are those reported in that table. The sample table shows about 350,000 clones, and approximately 86% are seen once. The ten biggest clones cover approximately 11% of the sample.

Comments on this clone: Which antigen it targets is not known. Qualities for individual bases were not recorded, and no much larger clone is one base off.

V gives up 0 bases and J gives up 8 bases, and the segment between their germline ends measures 5 bases. The germline V gene encodes CDR1 DFQATT and CDR2 SNEGSKA (reference sequence). The CDR3 sequence holds 11 residues, the cysteine and phenylalanine included. The kept DNA is CDR3 alone, 33 bases in frame from the first base. The treatment or condition label of this sample denotes: roughly 20 received Ad26.COV2.S at low or high dose, single or two shots; roughly 5 received placebo; per-sample allocation not given. For vaccine and placebo recipients, the sequenced repertoires came from samples collected on day 63 after the first injection. In Cohort 1b, fewer than 30 adults aged 18-55 years were enrolled at a single site in Boston, USA, between 29 July and 7 August 2020. As a vaccine, Ad26.COV2.S was a replication-incompetent adenovirus type 26 vector that expressed a prefusion-stabilized SARS-CoV-2 spike protein derived from the original Wuhan strain.

The sample was peripheral blood, taken in a trial of Ad26.COV2.S vaccine versus placebo. Recombination connected TRBV20-1 to TRBJ2-1; no D gene can be assigned with confidence. This receptor was identified in a person aged 18-65 years who received the Ad26.COV2.S COVID-19 vaccine or a placebo. The CDR3 has the sequence CSARDIYEQFF. The DNA sequence reads TGCAGTGCTAGAGATATCTATGAGCAGTTCTTC.